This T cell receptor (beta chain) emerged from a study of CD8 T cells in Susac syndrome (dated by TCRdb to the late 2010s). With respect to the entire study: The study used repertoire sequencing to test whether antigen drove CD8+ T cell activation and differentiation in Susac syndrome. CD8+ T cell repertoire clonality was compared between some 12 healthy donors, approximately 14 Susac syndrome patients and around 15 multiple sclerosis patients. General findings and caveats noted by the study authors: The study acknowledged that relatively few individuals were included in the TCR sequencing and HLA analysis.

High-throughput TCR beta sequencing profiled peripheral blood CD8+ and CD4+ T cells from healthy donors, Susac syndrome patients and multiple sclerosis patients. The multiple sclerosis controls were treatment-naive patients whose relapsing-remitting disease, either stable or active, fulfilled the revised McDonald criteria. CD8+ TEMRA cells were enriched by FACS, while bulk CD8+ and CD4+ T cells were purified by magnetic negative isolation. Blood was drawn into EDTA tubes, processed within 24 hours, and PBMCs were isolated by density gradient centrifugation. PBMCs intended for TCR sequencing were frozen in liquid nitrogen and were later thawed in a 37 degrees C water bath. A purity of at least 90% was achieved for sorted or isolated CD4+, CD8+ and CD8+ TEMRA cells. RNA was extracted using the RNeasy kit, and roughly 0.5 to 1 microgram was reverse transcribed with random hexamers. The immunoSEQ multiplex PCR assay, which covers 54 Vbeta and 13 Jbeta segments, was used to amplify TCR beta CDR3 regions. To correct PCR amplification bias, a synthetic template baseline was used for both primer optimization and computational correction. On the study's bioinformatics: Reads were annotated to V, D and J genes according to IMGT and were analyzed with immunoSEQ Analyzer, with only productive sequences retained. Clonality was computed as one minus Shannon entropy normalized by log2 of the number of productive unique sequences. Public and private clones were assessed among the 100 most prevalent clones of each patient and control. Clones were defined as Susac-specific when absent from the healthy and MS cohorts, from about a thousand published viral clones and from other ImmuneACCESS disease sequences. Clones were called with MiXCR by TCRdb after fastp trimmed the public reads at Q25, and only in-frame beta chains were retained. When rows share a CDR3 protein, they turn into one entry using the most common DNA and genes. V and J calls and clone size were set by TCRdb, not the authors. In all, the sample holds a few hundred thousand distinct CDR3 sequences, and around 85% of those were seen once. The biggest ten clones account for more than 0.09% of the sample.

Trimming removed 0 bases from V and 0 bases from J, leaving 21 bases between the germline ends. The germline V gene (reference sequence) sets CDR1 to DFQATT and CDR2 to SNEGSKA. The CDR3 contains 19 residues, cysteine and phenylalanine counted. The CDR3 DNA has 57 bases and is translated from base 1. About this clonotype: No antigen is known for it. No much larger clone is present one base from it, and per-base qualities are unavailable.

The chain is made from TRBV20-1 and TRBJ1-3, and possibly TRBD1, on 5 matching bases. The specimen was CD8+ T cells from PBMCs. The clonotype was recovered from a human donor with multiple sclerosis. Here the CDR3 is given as CSARDRDWDVFSSGNTIYF. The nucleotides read TGCAGTGCTAGAGATCGGGACTGGGACGTTTTTAGCTCTGGAAACACCATATATTTT.